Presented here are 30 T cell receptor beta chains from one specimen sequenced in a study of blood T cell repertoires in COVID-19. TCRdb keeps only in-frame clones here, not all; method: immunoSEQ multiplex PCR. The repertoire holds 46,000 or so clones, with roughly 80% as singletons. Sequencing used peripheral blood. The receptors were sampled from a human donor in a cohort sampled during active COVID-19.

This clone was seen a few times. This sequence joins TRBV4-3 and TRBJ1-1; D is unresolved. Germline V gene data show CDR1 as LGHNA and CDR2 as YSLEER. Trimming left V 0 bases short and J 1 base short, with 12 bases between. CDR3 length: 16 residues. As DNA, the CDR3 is TGCGCCAGCAGCCAAGATATTTACGAGGGGAACACTGAAGCTTTCTTT. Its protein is CASSQDIYEGNTEAFF.

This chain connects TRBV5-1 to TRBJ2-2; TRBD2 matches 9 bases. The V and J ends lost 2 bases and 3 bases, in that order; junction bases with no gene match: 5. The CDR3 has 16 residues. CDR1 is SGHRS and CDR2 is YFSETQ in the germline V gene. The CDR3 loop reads CASSFVSGGHTGELFF. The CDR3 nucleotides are TGCGCCAGCAGCTTCGTTAGCGGGGGTCACACCGGGGAGCTGTTTTTT.

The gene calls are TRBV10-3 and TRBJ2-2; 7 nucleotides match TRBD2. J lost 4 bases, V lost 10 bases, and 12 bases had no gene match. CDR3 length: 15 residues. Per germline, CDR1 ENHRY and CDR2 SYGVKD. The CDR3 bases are TGTGCCACCCGAAGGGAGGGCTCGGGCACCGGGGAGCTGTTTTTT. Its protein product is CATRREGSGTGELFF.

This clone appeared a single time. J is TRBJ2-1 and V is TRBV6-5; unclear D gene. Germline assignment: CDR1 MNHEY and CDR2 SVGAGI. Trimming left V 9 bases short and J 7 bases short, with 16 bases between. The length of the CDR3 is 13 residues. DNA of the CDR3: TGTGCCAGTTGGGCCCTAAACAAGAATGAGCAGTTCTTC. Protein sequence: CASWALNKNEQFF.

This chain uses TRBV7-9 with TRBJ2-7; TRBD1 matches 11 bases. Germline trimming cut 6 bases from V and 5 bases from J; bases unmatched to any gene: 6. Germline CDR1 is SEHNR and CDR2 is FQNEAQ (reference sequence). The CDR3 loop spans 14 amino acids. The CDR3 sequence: CASRQGQGANEQYF. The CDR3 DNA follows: TGTGCCAGCAGACAAGGACAGGGGGCAAACGAGCAGTACTTC.

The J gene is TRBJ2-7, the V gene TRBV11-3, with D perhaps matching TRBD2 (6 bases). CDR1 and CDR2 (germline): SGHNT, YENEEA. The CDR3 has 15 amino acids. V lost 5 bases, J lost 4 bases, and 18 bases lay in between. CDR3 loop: CASSPSGSRGYEQYF. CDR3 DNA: TGTGCCAGCAGCCCATCGGGGTCGCGGGGTTACGAGCAGTACTTC.

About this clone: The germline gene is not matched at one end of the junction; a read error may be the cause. The CDR3 nucleotides are TGTGCCAGCAGTATAGCGAGTTATGGCTACACCTTC. It is translated as CASSIASYGYTF. The chain carries TRBV12-3 or TRBV12-4 and TRBJ1-2, with no clear D. The CDR3 consists of 12 residues.

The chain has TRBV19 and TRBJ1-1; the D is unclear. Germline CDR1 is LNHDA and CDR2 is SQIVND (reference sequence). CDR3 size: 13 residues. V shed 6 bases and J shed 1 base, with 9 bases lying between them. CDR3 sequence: CASRQNRNTEAFF. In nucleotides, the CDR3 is TGTGCCAGTAGACAAAACAGGAACACTGAAGCTTTCTTT.

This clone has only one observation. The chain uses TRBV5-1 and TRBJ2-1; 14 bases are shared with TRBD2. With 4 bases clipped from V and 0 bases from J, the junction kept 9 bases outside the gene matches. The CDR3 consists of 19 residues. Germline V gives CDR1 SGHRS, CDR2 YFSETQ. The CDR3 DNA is TGCGCCAGCAGCCCCCGGACTAGCGGGGGGCCTAGCTCCTACAATGAGCAGTTCTTC. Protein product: CASSPRTSGGPSSYNEQFF.

In DNA, the CDR3 is TGTGCCAGCAGCTCCGGGACAGGGATCTACGAGCAGTACTTC. This translates into CASSSGTGIYEQYF. This chain links TRBV5-5 with TRBJ2-7, with TRBD1 matching over 9 bases. V shed 3 bases, J shed 3 bases, and the junction held 4 bases outside the gene matches. Looked up from germline, CDR1 is SGHKS and CDR2 is YYEKEE (reference sequence). The CDR3 has 14 residues.

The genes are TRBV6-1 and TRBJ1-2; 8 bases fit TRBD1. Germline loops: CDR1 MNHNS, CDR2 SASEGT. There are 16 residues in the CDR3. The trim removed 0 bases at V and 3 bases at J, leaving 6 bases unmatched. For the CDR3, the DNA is TGTGCCAGCAGTGAAGCATTCAGGGGGCGCGACTATGGCTACACCTTC. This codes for CASSEAFRGRDYGYTF.

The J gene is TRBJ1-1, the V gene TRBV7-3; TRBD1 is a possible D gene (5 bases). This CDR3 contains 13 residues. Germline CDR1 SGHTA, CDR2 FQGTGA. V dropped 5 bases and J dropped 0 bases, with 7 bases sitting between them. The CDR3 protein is CASSQGVNTEAFF. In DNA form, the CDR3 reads TGTGCCAGCAGCCAAGGGGTGAACACTGAAGCTTTCTTT. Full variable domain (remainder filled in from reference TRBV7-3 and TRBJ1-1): GAGVSQTPSNKVTEKGKYVELRCDPISGHTALYWYRQSLGQGPEFLIYFQGTGAADDSGLPNDRFFAVRPEGSVSTLKIQRTERGDSAVYLCASSQGVNTEAFFGQGTRLTVV.

The CDR3 loop reads CATSVPGGGYTF. CDR3 nucleotides: TGTGCCACCAGTGTCCCGGGAGGTGGCTACACCTTC. The chain links TRBV24-1 to TRBJ1-2; D unresolved. This CDR3 is 12 amino acids long. CDR1 is KGHDR, CDR2 SFDVKD, per germline. Between the trimmed V and J ends, which lost 5 bases and 7 bases, there was a span of 10 bases.

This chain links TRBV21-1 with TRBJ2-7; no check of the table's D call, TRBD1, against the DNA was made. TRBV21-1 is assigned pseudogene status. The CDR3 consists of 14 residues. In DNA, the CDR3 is TGTGCCAGCAGATACGGACAGGGGTGCTACGAGCAGTACTTC. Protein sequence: CASRYGQGCYEQYF.

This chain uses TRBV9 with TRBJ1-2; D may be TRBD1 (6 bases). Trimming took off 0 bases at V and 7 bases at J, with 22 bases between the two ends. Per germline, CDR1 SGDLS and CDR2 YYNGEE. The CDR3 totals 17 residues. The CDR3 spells CASSVGGGGQFSGGYTF. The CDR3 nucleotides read TGTGCCAGCAGCGTAGGGGGCGGAGGACAGTTCTCGGGTGGCTACACCTTC.

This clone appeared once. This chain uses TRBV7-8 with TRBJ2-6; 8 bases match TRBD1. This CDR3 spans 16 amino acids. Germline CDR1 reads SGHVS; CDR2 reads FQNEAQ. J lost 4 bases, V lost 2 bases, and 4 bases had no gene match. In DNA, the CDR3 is TGTGCCAGCAGCTTACCCCAGGGGGCGGGGGCCAACGTCCTGACTTTC. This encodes CASSLPQGAGANVLTF.

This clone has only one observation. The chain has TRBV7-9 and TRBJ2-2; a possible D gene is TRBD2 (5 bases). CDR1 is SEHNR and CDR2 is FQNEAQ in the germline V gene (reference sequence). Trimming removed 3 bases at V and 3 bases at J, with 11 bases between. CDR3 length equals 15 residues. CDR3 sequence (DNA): TGTGCCAGCAGCTTTGGGTACGGGGACACCGGGGAGCTGTTTTTT. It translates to CASSFGYGDTGELFF. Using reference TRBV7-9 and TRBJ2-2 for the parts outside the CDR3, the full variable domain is DTGVSQNPRHKITKRGQNVTFRCDPISEHNRLYWYRQTLGQGPEFLTYFQNEAQLEKSRLLSDRFSAERPKGSFSTLEIQRTEQGDSAMYLCASSFGYGDTGELFFGEGSRLTVL.

The CDR3 region is CASSPTLRRDSAYEQYF. The CDR3 nucleotides read TGTGCCAGCTCACCGACGCTCCGGAGGGACAGCGCCTACGAGCAGTACTTC. The chain uses TRBV18 and TRBJ2-7; D possibly corresponds to TRBD1 (7 bases). The V gene's germline CDR1 is KGHSH and CDR2 LQKENI. The CDR3 is made up of 17 amino acids. V lost 3 bases, J lost 2 bases, and 20 bases lay in between.

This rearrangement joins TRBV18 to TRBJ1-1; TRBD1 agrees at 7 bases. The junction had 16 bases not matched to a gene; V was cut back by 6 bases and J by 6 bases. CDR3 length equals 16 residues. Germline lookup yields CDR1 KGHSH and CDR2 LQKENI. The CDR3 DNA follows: TGTGCCAGCTCCGCGGAAGGGGGCGCCGGGGACGCTGAAGCTTTCTTT. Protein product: CASSAEGGAGDAEAFF. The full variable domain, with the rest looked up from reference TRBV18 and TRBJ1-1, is NAGVMQNPRHLVRRRGQEARLRCSPMKGHSHVYWYRQLPEEGLKFMVYLQKENIIDESGMPKERFSAEFPKEGPSILRIQQVVRGDSAAYFCASSAEGGAGDAEAFFGQGTRLTVV.

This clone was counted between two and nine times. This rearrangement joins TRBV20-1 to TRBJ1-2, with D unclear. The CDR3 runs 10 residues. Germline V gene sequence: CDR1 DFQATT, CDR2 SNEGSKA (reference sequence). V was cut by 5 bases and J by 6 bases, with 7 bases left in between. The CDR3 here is CSARSDGYTF. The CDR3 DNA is TGCAGTGCTCGATCAGATGGCTACACCTTC.

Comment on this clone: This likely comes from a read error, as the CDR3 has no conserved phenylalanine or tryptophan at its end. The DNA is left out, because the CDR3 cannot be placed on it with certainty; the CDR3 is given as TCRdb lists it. The CDR3 sequence: CATSLGQGVFVL. The chain is built from TRBV15 and TRBJ2-7; whether TRBD1, the table's D call, matches the DNA was not checked. The germline V gene encodes CDR1 LNHNV and CDR2 YYDKDF (reference sequence). The CDR3 has 12 residues if both end residues are counted.

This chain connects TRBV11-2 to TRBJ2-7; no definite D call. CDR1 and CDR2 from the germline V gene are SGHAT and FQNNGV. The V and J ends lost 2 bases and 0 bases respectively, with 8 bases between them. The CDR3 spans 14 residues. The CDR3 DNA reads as TGTGCCAGCAGCTTATCGAGGAGCTCCTACGAGCAGTACTTC. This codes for CASSLSRSSYEQYF.

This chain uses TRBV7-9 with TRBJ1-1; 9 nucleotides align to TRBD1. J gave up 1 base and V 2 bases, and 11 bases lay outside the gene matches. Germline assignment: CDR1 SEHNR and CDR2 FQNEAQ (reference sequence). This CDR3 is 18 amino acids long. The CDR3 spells CASSLITGQGKRNTEAFF. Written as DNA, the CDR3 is TGTGCCAGCAGCTTAATAACGGGACAGGGTAAAAGGAACACTGAAGCTTTCTTT.

CDR3 DNA: TGTGCCAGCAGTTACTCTGGGACAGGGCCAACAGATACGCAGTATTTT. As protein: CASSYSGTGPTDTQYF. The chain couples TRBV6-6 to TRBJ2-3, with 9 bases matching TRBD1. V gave up 0 bases and J gave up 3 bases; unmatched junction bases: 4. The CDR3 covers 16 residues. The germline CDR1 and CDR2 sequences are MNHNY and SVGAGI (reference sequence).

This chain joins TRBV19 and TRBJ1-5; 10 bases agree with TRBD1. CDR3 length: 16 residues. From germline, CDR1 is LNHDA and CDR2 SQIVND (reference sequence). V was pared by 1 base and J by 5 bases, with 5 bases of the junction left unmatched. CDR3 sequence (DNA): TGTGCCAGTAGTATAGGGGGACAGGGGTGGGATCAGCCCCAGCATTTT. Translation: CASSIGGQGWDQPQHF. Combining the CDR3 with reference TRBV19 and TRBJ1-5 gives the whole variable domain DGGITQSPKYLFRKEGQNVTLSCEQNLNHDAMYWYRQDPGQGLRLIYYSQIVNDFQKGDIAEGYSVSREKKESFPLTVTSAQKNPTAFYLCASSIGGQGWDQPQHFGDGTRLSIL.

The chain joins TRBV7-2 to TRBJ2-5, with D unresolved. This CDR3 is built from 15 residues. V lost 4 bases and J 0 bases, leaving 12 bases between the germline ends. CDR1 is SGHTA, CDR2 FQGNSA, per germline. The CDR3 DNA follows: TGTGCCAGCAGCTCCCCTCGAGAGTACCAAGAGACCCAGTACTTC. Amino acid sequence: CASSSPREYQETQYF.

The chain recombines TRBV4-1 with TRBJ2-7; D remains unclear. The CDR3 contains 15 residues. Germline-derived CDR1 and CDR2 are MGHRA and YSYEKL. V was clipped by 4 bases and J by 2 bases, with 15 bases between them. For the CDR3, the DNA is TGCGCCAGCAGCCCTTTGGAGAGAGCCGCCTACGAGCAGTACTTC. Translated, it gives CASSPLERAAYEQYF.

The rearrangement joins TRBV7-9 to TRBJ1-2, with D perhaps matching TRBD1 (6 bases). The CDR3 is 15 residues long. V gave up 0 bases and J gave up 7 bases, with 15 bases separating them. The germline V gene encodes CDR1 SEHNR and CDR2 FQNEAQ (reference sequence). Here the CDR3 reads CASSLAGRGISGYTF. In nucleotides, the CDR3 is TGTGCCAGCAGCTTAGCGGGCAGGGGAATTAGTGGCTACACCTTC. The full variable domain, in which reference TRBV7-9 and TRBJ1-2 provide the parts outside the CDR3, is DTGVSQNPRHKITKRGQNVTFRCDPISEHNRLYWYRQTLGQGPEFLTYFQNEAQLEKSRLLSDRFSAERPKGSFSTLEIQRTEQGDSAMYLCASSLAGRGISGYTFGSGTRLTVV.

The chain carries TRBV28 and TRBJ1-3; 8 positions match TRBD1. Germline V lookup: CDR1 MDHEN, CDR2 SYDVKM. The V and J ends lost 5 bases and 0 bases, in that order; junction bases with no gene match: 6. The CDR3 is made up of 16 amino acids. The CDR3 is CASSKGQAHSGNTIYF. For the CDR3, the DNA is TGTGCCAGCAGTAAGGGACAGGCTCACTCTGGAAACACCATATATTTT. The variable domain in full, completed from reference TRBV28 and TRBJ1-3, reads DVKVTQSSRYLVKRTGEKVFLECVQDMDHENMFWYRQDPGLGLRLIYFSYDVKMKEKGDIPEGYSVSREKKERFSLILESASTNQTSMYLCASSKGQAHSGNTIYFGEGSWLTVV.

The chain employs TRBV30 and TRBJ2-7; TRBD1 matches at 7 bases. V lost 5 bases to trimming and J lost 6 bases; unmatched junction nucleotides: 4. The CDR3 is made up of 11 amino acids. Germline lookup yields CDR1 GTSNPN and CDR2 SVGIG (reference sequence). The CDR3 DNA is TGTGCCTGGGGGACAGTGGGCGAGCAGTACTTC. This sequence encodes CAWGTVGEQYF.